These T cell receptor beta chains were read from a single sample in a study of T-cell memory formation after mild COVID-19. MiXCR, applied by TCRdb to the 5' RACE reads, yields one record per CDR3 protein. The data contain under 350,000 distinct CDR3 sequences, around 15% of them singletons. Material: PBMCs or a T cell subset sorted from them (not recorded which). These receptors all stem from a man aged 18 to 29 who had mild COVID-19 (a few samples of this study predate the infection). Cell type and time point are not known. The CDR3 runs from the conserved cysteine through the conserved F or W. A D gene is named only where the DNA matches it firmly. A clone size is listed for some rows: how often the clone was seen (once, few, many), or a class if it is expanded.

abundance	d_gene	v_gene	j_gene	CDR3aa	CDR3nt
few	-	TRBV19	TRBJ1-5	CASSTTVKGNQPQHF	TGTGCCAGTAGTACGACAGTGAAGGGCAATCAGCCCCAGCATTTT
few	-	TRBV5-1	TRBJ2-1	CASRRTGGDSNEQFF	TGCGCCAGCAGACGTACAGGGGGGGATTCCAATGAGCAGTTCTTC
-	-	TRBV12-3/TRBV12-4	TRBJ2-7	CASSLGAGFSSYEQYF	TGTGCCAGCAGTTTAGGTGCGGGGTTTAGCTCCTACGAGCAGTACTTC
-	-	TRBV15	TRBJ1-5	CATSRSPRDGHQPQHF	TGTGCCACCAGCAGATCCCCAAGGGACGGTCATCAGCCCCAGCATTTT
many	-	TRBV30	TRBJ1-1	CAWGVGRSTEAFF	TGTGCCTGGGGGGTCGGAAGGAGCACTGAAGCTTTCTTT
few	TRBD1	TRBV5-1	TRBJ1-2	CASSAQGNYGYTF	TGCGCCAGCAGCGCACAGGGGAACTATGGCTACACCTTC
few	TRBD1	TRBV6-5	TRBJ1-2	CASSPGTGFHGYTF	TGTGCCAGCAGTCCCGGGACAGGGTTTCATGGCTACACCTTC
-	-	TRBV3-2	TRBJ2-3	CASSRRGLAGGPDTQYF	TGTGCCAGCAGCCGACGGGGGCTAGCGGGGGGTCCAGATACGCAGTATTTT
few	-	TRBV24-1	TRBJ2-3	CATSDEWDTQYF	TGTGCCACCAGTGATGAGTGGGATACGCAGTATTTT
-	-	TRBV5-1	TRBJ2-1	CASSPPDSYEQFF	TGCGCCAGCAGCCCCCCAGACAGCTATGAGCAGTTCTTC
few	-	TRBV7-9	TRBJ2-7	CASSPRQPTYEQYF	TGTGCCAGCAGCCCACGACAGCCTACCTACGAGCAGTACTTC
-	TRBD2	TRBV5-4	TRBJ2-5	CASSTQAGLSAGETQYF	TGTGCCAGCAGCACCCAAGCGGGACTCTCGGCGGGGGAGACCCAGTACTTC
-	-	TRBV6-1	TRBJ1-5	CASSALTGSEQPQHF	TGTGCCAGCAGTGCATTGACAGGAAGTGAGCAGCCCCAGCATTTT
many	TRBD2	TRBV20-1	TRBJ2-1	CSARVGGDEQFF	TGCAGTGCTAGAGTCGGGGGGGATGAGCAGTTCTTC
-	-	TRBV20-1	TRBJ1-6	CSARDWVPNSPLHF	TGCAGTGCTAGAGATTGGGTACCTAATTCACCCCTCCACTTT
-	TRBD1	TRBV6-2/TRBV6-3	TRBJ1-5	CASSYPTGARQPQHF	TGTGCCAGCAGTTACCCGACAGGGGCTAGGCAGCCCCAGCATTTT
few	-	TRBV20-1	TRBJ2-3	CSARGRGTDTQYF	TGCAGTGCTAGAGGGCGGGGCACAGATACGCAGTATTTT
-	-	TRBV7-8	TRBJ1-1	CASSLARIRLRGPNTEAFF	TGTGCCAGCAGCTTAGCGAGAATAAGGCTTAGAGGGCCGAACACTGAAGCTTTCTTT
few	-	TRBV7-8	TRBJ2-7	CASSPSGRGPYEQYF	TGTGCCAGCAGCCCCTCCGGCCGGGGCCCCTACGAGCAGTACTTC
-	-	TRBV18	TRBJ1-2	CASSLTEDGYTF	TGTGCCAGCTCGCTGACTGAGGATGGCTACACCTTC
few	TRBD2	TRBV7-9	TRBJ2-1	CASSRRTSRDEQFF	TGTGCCAGCAGCCGAAGGACTAGCAGGGATGAGCAGTTCTTC
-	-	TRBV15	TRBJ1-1	CATHAGPENTEAFF	TGTGCCACCCACGCAGGCCCGGAGAACACTGAAGCTTTCTTT
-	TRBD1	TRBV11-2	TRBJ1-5	CASSSQGAGQPQHF	TGTGCCAGCAGCTCACAGGGGGCGGGTCAGCCCCAGCATTTT
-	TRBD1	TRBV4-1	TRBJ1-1	CASSQPGQGTEAFF	TGCGCCAGCAGCCAGCCGGGACAGGGAACTGAAGCTTTCTTT
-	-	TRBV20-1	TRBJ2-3	CSAEGSGEDTQYF	TGCAGTGCTGAGGGCTCAGGGGAAGATACGCAGTATTTT
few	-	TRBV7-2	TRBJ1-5	CASSLVRQPNQPQHF	TGTGCCAGCAGCTTAGTTCGGCAGCCCAATCAGCCCCAGCATTTT
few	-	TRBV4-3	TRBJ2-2	CASSQTELDTGELFF	TGCGCCAGCAGCCAAACAGAGTTGGATACCGGGGAGCTGTTTTTT
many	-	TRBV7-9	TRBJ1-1	CASSLAMNTEAFF	TGTGCCAGCAGCTTAGCGATGAACACTGAAGCTTTCTTT
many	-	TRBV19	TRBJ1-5	CASTGSMVQPQHF	TGTGCCAGTACTGGTTCTATGGTTCAGCCCCAGCATTTT
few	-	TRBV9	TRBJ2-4	CASSVDLGGGIQYF	TGTGCCAGCAGCGTAGACCTGGGAGGCGGCATTCAGTACTTC
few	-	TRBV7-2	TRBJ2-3	CASSFFTGLTAGDTQYF	TGTGCCAGCAGCTTTTTTACGGGTCTTACGGCAGGGGATACGCAGTATTTT
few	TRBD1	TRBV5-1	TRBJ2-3	CASSLQGVTDTQYF	TGCGCCAGCAGCTTGCAGGGGGTCACAGATACGCAGTATTTT
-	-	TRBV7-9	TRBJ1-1	CASSRRGYEAFF	TGTGCCAGCAGCCGGCGGGGGTATGAAGCTTTCTTT
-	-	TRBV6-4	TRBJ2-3	CASSDSPGGPTDTQYF	TGTGCCAGCAGTGACTCTCCGGGGGGCCCCACAGATACGCAGTATTTT
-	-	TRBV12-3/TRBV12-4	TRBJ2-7	CASSLAGGYYEQYF	TGTGCCAGCAGTTTAGCGGGGGGCTACTACGAGCAGTACTTC
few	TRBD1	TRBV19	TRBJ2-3	CASSSTSRGHTDTQYF	TGTGCCAGTAGTTCCACGTCCAGGGGGCACACAGATACGCAGTATTTT
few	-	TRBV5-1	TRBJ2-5	CASSLFPDRGETQYF	TGCGCCAGCAGCTTATTCCCAGACAGAGGGGAGACCCAGTACTTC